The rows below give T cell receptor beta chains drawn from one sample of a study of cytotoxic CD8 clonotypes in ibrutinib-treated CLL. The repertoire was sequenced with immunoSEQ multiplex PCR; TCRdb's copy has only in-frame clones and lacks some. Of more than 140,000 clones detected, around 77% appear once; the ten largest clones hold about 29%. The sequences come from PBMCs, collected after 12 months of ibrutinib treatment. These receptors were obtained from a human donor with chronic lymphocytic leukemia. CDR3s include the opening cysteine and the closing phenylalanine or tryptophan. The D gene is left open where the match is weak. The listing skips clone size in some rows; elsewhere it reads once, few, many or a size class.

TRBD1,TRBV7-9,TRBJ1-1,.,TGTGCCGGACGACAGGGAGCCACTGAAGCTTTCTTT,CAGRQGATEAFF
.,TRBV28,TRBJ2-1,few,TGTGCCAGCAGTCTAAGTAATGAGCAGTTCTTC,CASSLSNEQFF
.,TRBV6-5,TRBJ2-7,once,TGTGCCAGCAGTTGGGCGGTTGGGGGCGAGCAGTACTTC,CASSWAVGGEQYF
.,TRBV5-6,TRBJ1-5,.,TGTGCCAGCAGCTTGGCTGGTCAGCCCCAGCATTTT,CASSLAGQPQHF
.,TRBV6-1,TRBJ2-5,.,TGTGCCAGCAGTGAAGTTCTGGAGACCCAGTACTTC,CASSEVLETQYF
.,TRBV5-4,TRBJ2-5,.,TGTGCCAGCAGCTTGGCCGCGGGGCAAGAGACCCAGTACTTC,CASSLAAGQETQYF
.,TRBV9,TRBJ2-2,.,TGTGCCAGCAGCGTCCTCGAGGGGAGGACCGGGGAGCTGTTTTTT,CASSVLEGRTGELFF
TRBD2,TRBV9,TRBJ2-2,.,TGTGCCAGCAGCATACGGACTAGCGGGAGGGTCGCGAACACCGGGGAGCTGTTTTTT,CASSIRTSGRVANTGELFF
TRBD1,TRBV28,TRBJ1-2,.,TGTGCCAGCATCCGGGACGAACAGGGGCTTGGCTACACCTTC,CASIRDEQGLGYTF
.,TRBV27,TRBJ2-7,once,TGTGCCACCTCCAGGGGTTACGAGCAGTACTTC,CATSRGYEQYF
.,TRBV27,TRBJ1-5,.,TGTGCCAGCAGTTTAACAGGGACTAATCAGCCCCAGCATTTT,CASSLTGTNQPQHF
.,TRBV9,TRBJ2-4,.,TGTGCCAGCAGCGCCGACTCGGAAAACATTCAGTACTTC,CASSADSENIQYF
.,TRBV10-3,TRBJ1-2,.,TGTGCCATCAGGGGAGCATTCTATGGCTACACCTTC,CAIRGAFYGYTF
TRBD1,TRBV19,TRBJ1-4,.,TGTGCCAGTACCAAAGAACAGGGGGATAATGAAAAACTGTTTTTT,CASTKEQGDNEKLFF
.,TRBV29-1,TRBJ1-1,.,TGCAGCACTAAGTCAGGGGTGACTGAAGCTTTCTTT,CSTKSGVTEAFF
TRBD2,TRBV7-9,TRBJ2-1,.,TGTGCCAGCAGCTTAGTCGGACTAGCGGGAGGGGCATACAATGAGCAGTTCTTC,CASSLVGLAGGAYNEQFF
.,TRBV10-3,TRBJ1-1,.,TGTGCCACCCGAAGTAGTACTGAAGCTTTCTTT,CATRSSTEAFF
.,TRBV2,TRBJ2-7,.,TGTGCCAGCAGTGACCCTGGTCGGTACGAGCAGTACTTC,CASSDPGRYEQYF
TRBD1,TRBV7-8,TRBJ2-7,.,TGTGCCAGCAGCTCCTCGACAGGGTATAATTCCTACGAGCAGTACTTC,CASSSSTGYNSYEQYF
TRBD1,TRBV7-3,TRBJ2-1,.,TGTGCCAGCAGCCCGGGACAGGTCGGGTATGAGCAGTTCTTC,CASSPGQVGYEQFF
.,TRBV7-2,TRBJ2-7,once,TGTGCCAGCAGCTCTAGCCAGGGGCCCTACGAGCAGTACTTC,CASSSSQGPYEQYF
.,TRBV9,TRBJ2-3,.,TGTGCCAGCAGCGTAGGACTCTCGGATACGCAGTATTTT,CASSVGLSDTQYF
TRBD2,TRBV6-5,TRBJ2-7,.,TGTGCCAGCAGTTACGAGCGGGGGAACTACGAGCAGTACTTC,CASSYERGNYEQYF
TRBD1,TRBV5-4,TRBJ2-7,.,TGTGCCAGCAGACCAGTTGCCGGGACAGGGGTGAGCGAGCAGTACTTC,CASRPVAGTGVSEQYF
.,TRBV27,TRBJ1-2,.,TGTGCCAGCAGTTTCCGGGGCTCCTATGGCTACACCTTC,CASSFRGSYGYTF
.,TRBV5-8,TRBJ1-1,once,TGTGCCAGCAGCTTCCAAGAAGGCCTTGGAGCTTTCTTT,CASSFQEGLGAFF
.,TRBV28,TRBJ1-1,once,TGTGCCAGCAGGCTACAGGGAAGTACTGAAGCTTTCTTT,CASRLQGSTEAFF
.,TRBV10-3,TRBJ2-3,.,TGTGCCATCAGTGGAGCGTGGGATACGCAGTATTTT,CAISGAWDTQYF
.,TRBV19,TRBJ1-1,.,TGTGCCAGTAGTATAGAAAGACTTGGGAACACTGAAGCTTTCTTT,CASSIERLGNTEAFF
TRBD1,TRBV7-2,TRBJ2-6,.,TGTGCCAGCAGCTTCGGGGACAGGGGGCGGGCCAACGTCCTGACTTTC,CASSFGDRGRANVLTF
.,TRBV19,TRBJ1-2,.,TGTGCCAGTAGTATAGATGACCGGCGGGGCTACACCTTC,CASSIDDRRGYTF
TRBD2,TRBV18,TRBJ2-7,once,TGTGCCAGCTCACCAGAGATTGGGGGAGGGTACTACGAGCAGTACTTC,CASSPEIGGGYYEQYF
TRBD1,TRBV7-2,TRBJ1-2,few,TGTGCCAGCAGCTTAGCACCGGACAGGGGAGTAAGGGGCTACACCTTC,CASSLAPDRGVRGYTF
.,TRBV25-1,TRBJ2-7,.,TGTGCCAGCAGTGAGTGGAAGGGTACCTACGAGCAGTACTTC,CASSEWKGTYEQYF
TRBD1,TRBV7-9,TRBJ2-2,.,TGTGCCAGCAGCTTAGCGCCCGGACAGGAGCCCACCGGGGAGCTGTTTTTT,CASSLAPGQEPTGELFF
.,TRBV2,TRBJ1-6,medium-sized,TGTGCCAGCAGCTTAGGTGTCCGAGCCTATTCACCCCTCCACTTT,CASSLGVRAYSPLHF
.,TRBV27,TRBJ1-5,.,TGTGCCAGCAGTTTAGACCTTTATAGCAATCAGCCCCAGCATTTT,CASSLDLYSNQPQHF
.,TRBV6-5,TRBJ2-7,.,TGTGCCAGCAGTTACTTAGACCCGGCGGGGGAGCAGTACTTC,CASSYLDPAGEQYF
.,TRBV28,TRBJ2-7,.,TGTGCCAGCAGGGTCCGGGACGTCTCCTACGAGCAGTACTTC,CASRVRDVSYEQYF
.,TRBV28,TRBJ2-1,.,TGTGCCAGCAGTTTAGTGGGGGTATCCTACAATGAGCAGTTCTTC,CASSLVGVSYNEQFF
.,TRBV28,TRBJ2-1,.,TGTGCCAGCAGCCCCAGCGGGTCCTACAATGAGCAGTTCTTC,CASSPSGSYNEQFF
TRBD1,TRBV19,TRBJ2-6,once,TGTGCCAGTAGTATTTGGGCAGGGGGCTTCTCTGGGGCCAACGTCCTGACTTTC,CASSIWAGGFSGANVLTF